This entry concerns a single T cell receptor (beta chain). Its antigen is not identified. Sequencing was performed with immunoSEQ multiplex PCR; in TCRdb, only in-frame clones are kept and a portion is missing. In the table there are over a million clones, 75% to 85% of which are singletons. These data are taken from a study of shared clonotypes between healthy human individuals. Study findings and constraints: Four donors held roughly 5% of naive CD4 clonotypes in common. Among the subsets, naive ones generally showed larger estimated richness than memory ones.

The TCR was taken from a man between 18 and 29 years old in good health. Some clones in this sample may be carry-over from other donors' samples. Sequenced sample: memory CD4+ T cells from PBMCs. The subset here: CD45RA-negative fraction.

CDR3 sequence: CASTPGQGQEQYF. CDR3 nucleotides: TGTGCCAGCACCCCGGGACAGGGTCAAGAGCAGTACTTC. The V gene is TRBV5-5, the J gene TRBJ2-7; TRBD1 agrees at 9 bases. Looked up from germline, CDR1 is SGHKS and CDR2 is YYEKEE (reference sequence). CDR3 length: 13 residues. The ends lost 6 bases at V and 7 bases at J; junction bases unmatched: 8.